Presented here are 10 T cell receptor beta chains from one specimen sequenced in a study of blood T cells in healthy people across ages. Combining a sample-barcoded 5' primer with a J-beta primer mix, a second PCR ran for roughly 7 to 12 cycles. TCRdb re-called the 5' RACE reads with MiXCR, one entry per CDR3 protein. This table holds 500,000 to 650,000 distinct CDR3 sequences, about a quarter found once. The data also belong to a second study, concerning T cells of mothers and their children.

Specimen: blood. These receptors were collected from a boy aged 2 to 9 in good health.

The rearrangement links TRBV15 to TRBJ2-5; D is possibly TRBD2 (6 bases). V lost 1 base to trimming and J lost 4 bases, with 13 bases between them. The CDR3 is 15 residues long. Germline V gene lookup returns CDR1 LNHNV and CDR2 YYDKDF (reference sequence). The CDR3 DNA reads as TGTGCCACCAGCAGAGTTCGGCAGGGAGGAGAGACCCAGTACTTC. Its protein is CATSRVRQGGETQYF.

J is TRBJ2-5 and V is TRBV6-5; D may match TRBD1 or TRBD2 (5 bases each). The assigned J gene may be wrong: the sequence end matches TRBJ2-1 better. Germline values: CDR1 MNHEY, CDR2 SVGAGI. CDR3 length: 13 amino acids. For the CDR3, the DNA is TGTGCCAGCAGTTACGGGGGCTACAATGAGCAGTTCTTC. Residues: CASSYGGYNEQFF.

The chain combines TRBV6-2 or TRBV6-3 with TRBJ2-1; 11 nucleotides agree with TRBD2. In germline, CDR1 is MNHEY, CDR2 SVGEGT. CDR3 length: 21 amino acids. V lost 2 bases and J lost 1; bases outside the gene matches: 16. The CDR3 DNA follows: TGTGCCAGCAGTTACCCAAACCCGGGACTAGCGGTCTCGAGTTCCTACAATGAGCAGTTCTTC. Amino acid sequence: CASSYPNPGLAVSSSYNEQFF.

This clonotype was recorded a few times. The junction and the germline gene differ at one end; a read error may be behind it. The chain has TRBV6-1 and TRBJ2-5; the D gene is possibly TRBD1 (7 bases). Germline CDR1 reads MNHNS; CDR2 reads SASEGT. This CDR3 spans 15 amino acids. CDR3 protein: CVSSEPGGTQETQYF. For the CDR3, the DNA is TGTGTCAGCAGTGAACCAGGGGGGACCCAAGAGACCCAGTACTTC.

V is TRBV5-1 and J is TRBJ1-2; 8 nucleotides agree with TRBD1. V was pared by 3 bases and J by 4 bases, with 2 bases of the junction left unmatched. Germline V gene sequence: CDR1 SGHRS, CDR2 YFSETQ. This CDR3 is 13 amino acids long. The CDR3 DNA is TGCGCCAGCAGCTCGGGACAGGCCTATGGCTACACCTTC. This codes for CASSSGQAYGYTF. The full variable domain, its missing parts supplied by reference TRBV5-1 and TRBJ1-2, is KAGVTQTPRYLIKTRGQQVTLSCSPISGHRSVSWYQQTPGQGLQFLFEYFSETQRNKGNFPGRFSGRQFSNSRSEMNVSTLELGDSALYLCASSSGQAYGYTFGSGTRLTVV.

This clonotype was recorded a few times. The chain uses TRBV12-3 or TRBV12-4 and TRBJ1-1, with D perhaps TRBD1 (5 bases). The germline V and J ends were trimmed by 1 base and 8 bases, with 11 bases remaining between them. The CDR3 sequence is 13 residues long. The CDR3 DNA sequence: TGTGCCAGCAGTTTAGAGGGGTCGTCGGAAGCTTTCTTT. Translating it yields CASSLEGSSEAFF.

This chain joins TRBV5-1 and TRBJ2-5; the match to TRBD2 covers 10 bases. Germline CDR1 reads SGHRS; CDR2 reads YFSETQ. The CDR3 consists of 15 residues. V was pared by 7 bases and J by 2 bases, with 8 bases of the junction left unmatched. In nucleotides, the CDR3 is TGCGCCAGCTCCCTAGCGGGGGTCCGTCAAGAGACCCAGTACTTC. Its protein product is CASSLAGVRQETQYF.

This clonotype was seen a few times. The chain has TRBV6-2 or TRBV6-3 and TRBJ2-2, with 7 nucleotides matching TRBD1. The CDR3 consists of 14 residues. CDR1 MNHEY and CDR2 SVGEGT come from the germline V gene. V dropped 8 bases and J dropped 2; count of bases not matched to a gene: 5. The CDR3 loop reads CASGHRGNTGELFF. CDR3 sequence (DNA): TGTGCCAGCGGCCACAGGGGAAACACCGGGGAGCTGTTTTTT.

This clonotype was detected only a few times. CDR3 sequence: CASSFRGLAGYEQYF. The DNA for the CDR3 is TGTGCCAGCAGTTTCCGTGGACTAGCGGGGTACGAGCAGTACTTC. The chain links TRBV27 to TRBJ2-7; 12 nucleotides match TRBD2. Germline CDR1 reads MNHEY; CDR2 reads SMNVEV (reference sequence). This CDR3 contains 15 residues. Germline trimming cut 3 bases from V and 4 bases from J; bases unmatched to any gene: 4.

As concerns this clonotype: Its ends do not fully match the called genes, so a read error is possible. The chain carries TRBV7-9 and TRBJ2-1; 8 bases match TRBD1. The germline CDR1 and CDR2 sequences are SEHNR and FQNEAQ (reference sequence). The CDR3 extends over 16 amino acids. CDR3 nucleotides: TGTGCCAGCAGCTCGACAGGGGTCGTCAGGGGGAATGAACAGTTCTTC. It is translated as CASSSTGVVRGNEQFF. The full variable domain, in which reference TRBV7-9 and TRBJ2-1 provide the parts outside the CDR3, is DTGVSQNPRHKITKRGQNVTFRCDPISEHNRLYWYRQTLGQGPEFLTYFQNEAQLEKSRLLSDRFSAERPKGSFSTLEIQRTEQGDSAMYLCASSSTGVVRGNEQFFGPGTRLTVL.